Following are 24 T cell receptor beta chains from one sample sequenced in a study of human T cells and chemical hapten exposure. Described treatment: therapeutic diphenylcyclopropenone sensitization with weekly scalp DPC. Individual cDNA molecules had unique molecular identifiers attached to them by the library. MiXCR, run by TCRdb on the reads, gives a single entry per CDR3 protein. This sample has 1,500 to 2,000 distinct CDR3 sequences, with approximately 53% found just once. The sample was whole blood, taken before DPC sensitization or 2, 6, or about 24 weeks after (not recorded which). Every receptor here comes from an adult with alopecia areata. Some clones in this sample may be carry-over from other donors' samples. This table probably holds off-target reads from a library built for another chain.

The chain uses TRBV11-2 and TRBJ2-5; D unresolved. Germline V gives CDR1 SGHAT, CDR2 FQNNGV. Trimming shortened V by 1 base and J by 5 bases, and 14 bases separated the two germline ends. This CDR3 is 15 amino acids long. The CDR3 bases are TGTGCCAGCAGCTTAGCAGGCGTTACCGGGGAGACCCAGTACTTC. Its protein product is CASSLAGVTGETQYF.

This clonotype was counted between two and nine times. V and J are TRBV20-1 and TRBJ2-7, with D hard to call. V lost 0 bases to trimming and J lost 0 bases, with 9 bases between them. CDR3 length: 14 amino acids. CDR1 and CDR2 from the germline V gene are DFQATT and SNEGSKA (reference sequence). This CDR3 reads CSARDPESSYEQYF. The CDR3 region has the DNA TGCAGTGCTAGAGATCCGGAAAGCTCCTACGAGCAGTACTTC.

J is TRBJ2-2 and V is TRBV20-1, with 8 bases aligning to TRBD1. CDR1 and CDR2 (germline): DFQATT, SNEGSKA (reference sequence). The CDR3 is made up of 14 amino acids. V lost 3 bases to trimming and J lost 6 bases; unmatched junction nucleotides: 6. CDR3 protein: CSARTGDQPGELFF. The DNA for the CDR3 is TGCAGTGCTAGGACAGGGGATCAGCCCGGGGAGCTGTTTTTT.

There are a few counts of this clonotype. V usage is TRBV11-2 and J usage is TRBJ2-1; D is ambiguous. Trimming took off 5 bases at V and 4 bases at J, with 15 bases between the two ends. This CDR3 region has 15 residues. Germline CDR1 and CDR2: SGHAT and FQNNGV. Here the CDR3 reads CASSARTTGYNEQFF. CDR3 coding DNA: TGTGCCAGCAGCGCCCGGACGACGGGTTACAATGAGCAGTTCTTC.

The rearrangement uses TRBV27 and TRBJ2-1, with a weak D call TRBD2 (6 bases). CDR3 size: 11 residues. Trimming cost V 7 bases and J 10 bases, with 11 bases left between them. Germline CDR1 is MNHEY and CDR2 is SMNVEV (reference sequence). The CDR3 bases are TGTGCCAGCACCGGGGGAAAAGAGCAGTTCTTC. Residues: CASTGGKEQFF.

The chain links TRBV11-3 to TRBJ1-1, with D possibly TRBD1 on 6 matching bases. Trimming stripped 4 bases from V and 5 bases from J, with 11 bases between. This CDR3 contains 13 residues. The germline gives CDR1 SGHNT, CDR2 YENEEA. The CDR3 region is CASSYRVGTEAFF. DNA for the CDR3: TGTGCCAGCAGCTACAGGGTTGGGACTGAAGCTTTCTTT.

This clonotype was picked up a small number of times. This chain connects TRBV9 to TRBJ1-1; D unclear. V was cut by 0 bases and J by 0 bases, with 9 bases left in between. The CDR3 has 15 residues. Germline loops: CDR1 SGDLS, CDR2 YYNGEE. The CDR3 spells CASSVVMGMNTEAFF. CDR3 coding DNA: TGTGCCAGCAGCGTAGTGATGGGGATGAACACTGAAGCTTTCTTT. Using reference TRBV9 and TRBJ1-1 for the parts outside the CDR3, the full variable domain is DSGVTQTPKHLITATGQRVTLRCSPRSGDLSVYWYQQSLDQGLQFLIQYYNGEERAKGNILERFSAQQFPDLHSELNLSSLELGDSALYFCASSVVMGMNTEAFFGQGTRLTVV.

The chain employs TRBV6-2 or TRBV6-3 and TRBJ2-7; 7 nucleotides line up with TRBD2. V was clipped by 7 bases and J by 2 bases; unmatched bases: 11. The CDR3 is 15 residues long. In germline, CDR1 is MNHEY, CDR2 SVGEGT. The CDR3: CASTDPRRGTYEQYF. For the CDR3, the DNA is TGTGCCAGCACCGACCCGAGGCGGGGGACCTACGAGCAGTACTTC.

The chain uses TRBV29-1 and TRBJ2-1; 8 bases agree with TRBD1. The CDR3 sequence is 16 residues long. Germline trimming cut 4 bases from V and 6 bases from J; bases unmatched to any gene: 14. From germline, CDR1 is SQVTM and CDR2 ANQGSEA. CDR3 DNA sequence: TGCAGCGTTGCTTTGACCACCGGGACAGGTGGCAATGAGCAGTTCTTC. Its protein product is CSVALTTGTGGNEQFF.

The gene calls are TRBV3-1 and TRBJ2-1; 9 bases align to TRBD1. J lost 2 bases, V lost 3 bases, and 2 bases had no gene match. The CDR3 has 15 amino acids. The germline V gene has CDR1 LGHDT and CDR2 YNNKEL (reference sequence). The CDR3 sequence is CASSQYRGPYNEQFF. The DNA of the CDR3 is TGTGCCAGCAGCCAGTACAGGGGGCCCTACAATGAGCAGTTCTTC.

This clonotype was picked up a small number of times. The V and J genes are TRBV7-9 and TRBJ1-6, with D hard to call. CDR3 length: 12 amino acids. Trimming shortened V by 1 base and J by 14 bases, and 9 bases separated the two germline ends. Germline CDR1 SEHNR, CDR2 FQNEAQ (reference sequence). CDR3 in amino acids: CASSLEATALHF. The CDR3 DNA sequence: TGTGCCAGCAGCTTAGAGGCGACGGCCCTCCACTTT.

This sequence joins TRBV12-3 or TRBV12-4 and TRBJ2-5; D unresolved. CDR3 length equals 13 residues. V lost 6 bases and J 5 bases, leaving 13 bases between the germline ends. The CDR3 sequence: CASRRTIGETQYF. For the CDR3, the DNA is TGTGCCAGCAGACGGACGATAGGGGAGACCCAGTACTTC.

The J gene is TRBJ1-5, the V gene TRBV10-2; D gene uncertain. Trimming pared 7 bases from V and 0 bases from J, leaving 7 bases between. This CDR3 comprises 13 residues. The germline V gene encodes CDR1 WSHSY and CDR2 SAAADI. The CDR3 bases are TGCGCCAGCAAACGGGATAGCAATCAGCCCCAGCATTTT. This codes for CASKRDSNQPQHF.

In this sample, this clonotype turned up a few times. The J gene is TRBJ2-3, the V gene TRBV6-5; 11 bases are a match to TRBD2. Germline V gene data show CDR1 as MNHEY and CDR2 as SVGAGI. Trimming removed 6 bases from V and 6 bases from J; junction bases left unmatched: 8. The CDR3 contains 15 residues. The CDR3 loop is CASRPGTSGWDTQYF. CDR3 coding DNA: TGTGCCAGCAGACCCGGGACTAGCGGCTGGGATACGCAGTATTTT.

The genes are TRBV7-3 and TRBJ2-3; no reliable D call. V lost 0 bases to trimming and J lost 4 bases, with 5 bases between them. This CDR3 spans 13 amino acids. In germline, CDR1 is SGHTA, CDR2 FQGTGA. The CDR3 nucleotides are TGTGCCAGCAGCTTAACTGGACCAGATACGCAGTATTTT. It translates to CASSLTGPDTQYF.

V and J are TRBV2 and TRBJ2-7; 9 bases are shared with TRBD1. Per germline, CDR1 SNHLY and CDR2 FYNNEI. V lost 5 bases, J lost 2 bases, and 4 bases stayed unmatched. The CDR3 extends over 14 amino acids. The CDR3 DNA reads as TGTGCCAGCAGTCGGACAGGGGCGGCCTACGAGCAGTACTTC. Its protein is CASSRTGAAYEQYF.

The V call is TRBV7-7, the J call TRBJ2-5; D gene uncertain. V lost 5 bases and J 11 bases, leaving 18 bases between the germline ends. The germline V gene encodes CDR1 SSHAT and CDR2 FNYEAQ (reference sequence). The CDR3 length is 13 residues. CDR3 nucleotides: TGTGCCAGCAGCCCCCTTCCTTTGTGGGCGCAGTACTTC. Translated: CASSPLPLWAQYF.

This chain links TRBV7-9 with TRBJ2-7; D is undetermined. Looked up from germline, CDR1 is SEHNR and CDR2 is FQNEAQ (reference sequence). V was trimmed by 3 bases and J by 5 bases, leaving 5 bases between them. This CDR3 comprises 11 residues. The CDR3 coding sequence is TGTGCCAGCAGCTTCGACCACGAGCAGTACTTC. Amino acids: CASSFDHEQYF.

The gene calls are TRBV18 and TRBJ2-7; maybe TRBD1 (6 bases). The length of the CDR3 is 14 residues. V lost 6 bases to trimming and J lost 6 bases, with 18 bases between them. Germline loops: CDR1 KGHSH, CDR2 LQKENI. CDR3 amino acids: CASSPEGVQGEQYF. CDR3 bases: TGTGCCAGCTCCCCTGAGGGGGTTCAGGGCGAGCAGTACTTC.

The genes are TRBV10-3 and TRBJ1-1; D possibly corresponds to TRBD1 (5 bases). The CDR3 sequence is 14 residues long. Trimming stripped 4 bases from V and 2 bases from J, with 11 bases between. Per germline, CDR1 ENHRY and CDR2 SYGVKD. CDR3 region: CAISGDGGNTEAFF. DNA for the CDR3: TGTGCCATCAGTGGGGACGGAGGAAACACTGAAGCTTTCTTT.

The chain employs TRBV30 and TRBJ2-4; D unresolved. V was trimmed by 3 bases and J by 9 bases, leaving 21 bases between them. The CDR3 runs to 15 residues. The germline V gene encodes CDR1 GTSNPN and CDR2 SVGIG (reference sequence). The CDR3: CAWSAPIGKDAIQYF. In DNA form, the CDR3 reads TGTGCCTGGAGCGCCCCGATAGGGAAGGACGCCATTCAGTACTTC.

V is TRBV27 and J is TRBJ1-6; D unresolved. The CDR3 covers 17 residues. Germline lookup yields CDR1 MNHEY and CDR2 SMNVEV (reference sequence). V dropped 6 bases and J dropped 7 bases, with 22 bases sitting between them. DNA for the CDR3: TGTGCCAGCAGGAGGCGCGAGGCCACTATGAGGAATTCACCCCTCCACTTT. It codes for CASRRREATMRNSPLHF.

The chain is built from TRBV20-1 and TRBJ2-2; 8 positions match TRBD2. Germline lookup yields CDR1 DFQATT and CDR2 SNEGSKA (reference sequence). Trimming at V came to 0 bases and at J to 3 bases, leaving 6 bases not matched to a gene. The CDR3 extends over 16 amino acids. The CDR3 region is CSARDILRGDTGELFF. DNA for the CDR3: TGCAGTGCTAGAGATATTTTGCGGGGGGACACCGGGGAGCTGTTTTTT.

This chain joins TRBV13 and TRBJ2-7; 8 positions match TRBD2. V was pared by 4 bases and J by 0 bases, with 5 bases of the junction left unmatched. CDR3 length: 15 residues. Germline V gene sequence: CDR1 PRHDT, CDR2 FYEKMQ (reference sequence). CDR3: CASSYLAGSSYEQYF. CDR3 DNA: TGTGCCAGCAGCTACTTAGCGGGAAGCTCCTACGAGCAGTACTTC. The whole variable domain, remainder taken from reference TRBV13 and TRBJ2-7, is AAGVIQSPRHLIKEKRETATLKCYPIPRHDTVYWYQQGPGQDPQFLISFYEKMQSDKGSIPDRFSAQQFSDYHSELNMSSLELGDSALYFCASSYLAGSSYEQYFGPGTRLTVT.